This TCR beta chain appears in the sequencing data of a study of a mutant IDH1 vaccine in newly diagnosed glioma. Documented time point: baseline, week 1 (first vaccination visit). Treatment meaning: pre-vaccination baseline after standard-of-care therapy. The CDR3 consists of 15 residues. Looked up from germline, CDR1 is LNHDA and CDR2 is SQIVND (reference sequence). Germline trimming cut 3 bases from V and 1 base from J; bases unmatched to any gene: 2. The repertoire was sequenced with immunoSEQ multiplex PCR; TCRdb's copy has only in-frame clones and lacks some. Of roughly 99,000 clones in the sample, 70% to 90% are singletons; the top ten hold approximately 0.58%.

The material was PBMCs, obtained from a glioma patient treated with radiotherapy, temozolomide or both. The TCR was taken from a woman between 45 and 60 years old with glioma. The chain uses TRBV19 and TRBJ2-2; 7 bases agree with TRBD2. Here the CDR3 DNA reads TGTGCCAGTAGTATCGGGAGGAAGAACACCGGGGAGCTGTTTTTT. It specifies CASSIGRKNTGELFF.